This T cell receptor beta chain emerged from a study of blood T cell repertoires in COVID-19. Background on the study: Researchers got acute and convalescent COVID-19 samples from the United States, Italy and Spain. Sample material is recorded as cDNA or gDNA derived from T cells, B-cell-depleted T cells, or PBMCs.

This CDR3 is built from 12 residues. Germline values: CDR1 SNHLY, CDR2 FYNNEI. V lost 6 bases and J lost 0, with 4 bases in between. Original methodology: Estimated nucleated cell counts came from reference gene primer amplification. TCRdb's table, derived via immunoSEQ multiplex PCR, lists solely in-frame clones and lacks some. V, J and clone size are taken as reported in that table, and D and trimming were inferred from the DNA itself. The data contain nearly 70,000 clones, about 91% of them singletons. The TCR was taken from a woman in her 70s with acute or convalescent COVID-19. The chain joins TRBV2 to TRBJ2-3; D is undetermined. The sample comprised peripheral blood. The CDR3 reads CASSTSTDTQYF. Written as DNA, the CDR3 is TGTGCCAGCAGCACTAGCACAGATACGCAGTATTTT.